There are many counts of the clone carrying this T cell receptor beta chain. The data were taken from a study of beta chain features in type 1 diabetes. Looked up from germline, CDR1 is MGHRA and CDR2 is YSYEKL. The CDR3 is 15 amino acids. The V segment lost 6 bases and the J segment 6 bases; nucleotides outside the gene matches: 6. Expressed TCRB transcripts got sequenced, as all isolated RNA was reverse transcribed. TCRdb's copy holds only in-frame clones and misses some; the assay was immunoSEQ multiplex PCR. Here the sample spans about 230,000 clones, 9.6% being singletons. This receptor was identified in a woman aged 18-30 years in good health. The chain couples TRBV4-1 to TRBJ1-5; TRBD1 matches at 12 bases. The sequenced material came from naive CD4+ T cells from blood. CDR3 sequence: CASSQGQGAVQPQHF. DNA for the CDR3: TGCGCCAGCAGTCAGGGACAGGGGGCAGTTCAGCCCCAGCATTTT.